This T cell receptor (beta chain) emerged from a study of T cell responses to AZD1222 COVID-19 vaccine. Trimming left V 1 base short and J 2 bases short, with 10 bases between. This CDR3 contains 15 residues. Germline V CDR1 and CDR2: MGHRA, YSYEKL. Worth noting for this clone: The antigen is not known.

Study observations and caveats: White British ancestry dominated among donors, who included more females, and clonal diversity was possibly underestimated. There were repertoire samples only from the period after the peak T cell response. Spike-specific TCR repertoires showed rising breadth and depth after two AZD1222 doses. Only a handful of AZD1222 recipients, several in all, had baseline seropositivity.

The protocol was immunoSEQ multiplex PCR, while the TCRdb copy is restricted to in-frame clones and leaves out a portion. The top ten hold about 6.7% of the sample, which has about 150,000 clones, about 93% seen once. The sequencing here drew on peripheral blood, taken 28 days after the second AZD1222 dose. This sequence joins TRBV4-1 and TRBJ2-3, with no clear D. This receptor was obtained from an adult who received the AZD1222 COVID-19 vaccine. The CDR3 coding sequence is TGCGCCAGCAGCCAAGTAGATCGGATCACAGATACGCAGTATTTT. Protein sequence: CASSQVDRITDTQYF.